Listed here are 18 T cell receptor beta chains from one sample, sequenced in a study of radiation and T cells in renal cell carcinoma (dated by TCRdb to 2018 to 2021). The library was generated by the immunoSEQ multiplex PCR assay. This immuneACCESS table, as held by TCRdb, lists in-frame sequences with V and J called but not all clones. Of the missing ones, under half trace to an unresolved V gene in checked studies; the others have no known cause. This sample gives about 22,000 clones in total; more than 75% of them show up just once. The ten largest clones capture 35% to 45% of the sample. The label giving this sample's time point can be read as: baseline pretreatment blood. The treatment or condition label, as the study defines it: 15 Gy SBRT to primary tumor, nephrectomy 4 weeks later. Sequencing used blood, obtained from a patient whose treatment included radiotherapy and nephrectomy. Receptors were obtained from a man aged 55-75 years with renal cell carcinoma.

The CDR3: CASSQQQGRDEQFF. The CDR3, as DNA: TGCGCCAGCAGCCAACAACAGGGCAGGGATGAGCAGTTCTTC. The gene calls are TRBV4-1 and TRBJ2-1, with D tentatively TRBD1 (6 bases). Germline CDR1 reads MGHRA; CDR2 reads YSYEKL. V was clipped by 2 bases and J by 8 bases, with 13 bases between them. This CDR3 is 14 amino acids long.

The V call is TRBV18, the J call TRBJ2-1; TRBD2 matches 7 bases. Germline CDR1 reads KGHSH; CDR2 reads LQKENI. The junction had 5 bases not matched to a gene; V was cut back by 0 bases and J by 6 bases. The CDR3 is 15 amino acids. CDR3 sequence: CASSPPSGPTNEQFF. In DNA, the CDR3 is TGTGCCAGCTCACCACCTAGCGGGCCCACCAATGAGCAGTTCTTC.

In DNA form, the CDR3 reads TGCGCCAGCAGCTTGGGGGCAGGTAACAATGAGCAGTTCTTC. It translates to CASSLGAGNNEQFF. The chain recombines TRBV5-1 with TRBJ2-1; D uncertain. The length of the CDR3 is 14 residues. Germline V gene data show CDR1 as SGHRS and CDR2 as YFSETQ. Trimming took 0 bases from V and 5 from J, leaving 9 bases between them.

This chain connects TRBV2 to TRBJ2-1, with TRBD2 matching 13 bases. The CDR3 consists of 14 residues. Per germline, CDR1 SNHLY and CDR2 FYNNEI. The junction had 5 bases not matched to a gene; V was cut back by 6 bases and J by 9 bases. CDR3 loop: CASSRTSGSFEQFF. CDR3 nucleotides: TGTGCCAGCAGCCGGACTAGCGGGAGTTTTGAGCAGTTCTTC.

This clone has just a few counts. This chain joins TRBV14 and TRBJ1-3; unclear D gene. Deletions cut 3 bases from V and 3 bases from J, with 9 bases between. The CDR3 runs 14 residues. CDR1 and CDR2 from the germline V gene are SGHDN and FVKESK. In DNA form, the CDR3 reads TGTGCCAGCAGCCAGGGCTGGCTTGGAAACACCATATATTTT. As protein: CASSQGWLGNTIYF.

This clone was counted only a few times. The chain links TRBV12-5 to TRBJ1-2; possibly TRBD1 for D (5 bases). The CDR3 length is 14 residues. Germline values: CDR1 LGHNT, CDR2 FRNRAP. The V end lost 1 base, the J end lost 7 bases, and 13 bases lay between the germline ends. CDR3 DNA sequence: TGTGCTAGTGGTTTGGGAAGCGGACAAGCTGGCTACACCTTC. Translating gives CASGLGSGQAGYTF.

This clone has more than one count but fewer than ten. CDR3 DNA sequence: TGTGCCAGCAGCGTAGCAGGGAACACTGAAGCTTTCTTT. The encoded protein is CASSVAGNTEAFF. The chain uses TRBV9 and TRBJ1-1; D call uncertain. This CDR3 spans 13 amino acids. V lost 0 bases to trimming and J lost 1 base, with 4 bases between them. The germline V gene encodes CDR1 SGDLS and CDR2 YYNGEE.

V and J are TRBV5-1 and TRBJ1-1; weak D call: TRBD1 (6 bases). CDR1 is SGHRS and CDR2 is YFSETQ in the germline V gene. The V end was cut by 6 bases, the J end by 1 base, with 10 bases between. The CDR3 has 13 amino acids. CDR3 loop: CASNGQTNTEAFF. The CDR3 nucleotides are TGCGCCAGCAACGGACAGACGAACACTGAAGCTTTCTTT.

The V gene is TRBV10-3, the J gene TRBJ1-2; D ambiguous. From germline, CDR1 is ENHRY and CDR2 SYGVKD. The CDR3 has 12 residues. V lost 11 bases, J lost 1 base, and 11 bases lay in between. DNA of the CDR3: TGTGCCTCCGCTTTAAGTAACTATGGCTACACCTTC. The encoded protein is CASALSNYGYTF.

J is TRBJ2-2 and V is TRBV11-2; 12 bases map to TRBD2. The germline CDR1 and CDR2 sequences are SGHAT and FQNNGV. Trimming at V came to 2 bases and at J to 4 bases, leaving 2 bases not matched to a gene. The CDR3 contains 16 residues. CDR3 amino acids: CASSLLAGGLTGELFF. CDR3 DNA: TGTGCCAGCAGCTTACTAGCGGGAGGGCTCACCGGGGAGCTGTTTTTT.

V and J are TRBV29-1 and TRBJ1-2, with D possibly being TRBD1 (5 bases). Germline V CDR1 and CDR2: SQVTM, ANQGSEA. CDR3 length equals 14 residues. V was pared by 0 bases and J by 0 bases, with 8 bases between. The DNA for the CDR3 is TGCAGCGTTGAAGACCAGGGCCCTAACTATGGCTACACCTTC. Translation gives CSVEDQGPNYGYTF.

This clone has only one observation. This chain joins TRBV9 and TRBJ1-3, with D unresolved. This CDR3 region has 15 residues. Trimming took off 0 bases at V and 2 bases at J, with 9 bases between the two ends. Per the germline V gene, CDR1 is SGDLS and CDR2 is YYNGEE. The CDR3: CASSVEGGTGNTIYF. CDR3 nucleotides: TGTGCCAGCAGCGTAGAAGGAGGGACTGGAAACACCATATATTTT.

The genes are TRBV19 and TRBJ1-2; D is perhaps TRBD1 (6 bases). This CDR3 has 14 amino acids. Trimming left V 7 bases short and J 2 bases short, with 14 bases between. Germline V gene data show CDR1 as LNHDA and CDR2 as SQIVND (reference sequence). CDR3 sequence: CASNGGPRNYGYTF. DNA of the CDR3: TGTGCCAGTAATGGGGGGCCGAGGAACTATGGCTACACCTTC.

This chain connects TRBV6-1 to TRBJ2-3; 9 bases are a match to TRBD2. The CDR3 is 14 amino acids. With 8 bases clipped from V and 4 bases from J, the junction kept 7 bases outside the gene matches. Germline loops: CDR1 MNHNS, CDR2 SASEGT. CDR3 in DNA: TGTGCCAGCGTTGCTAGCGGGATCTCAGATACGCAGTATTTT. Encoded protein: CASVASGISDTQYF.

This chain joins TRBV7-3 and TRBJ2-7; 8 bases are a match to TRBD1. V was clipped by 5 bases and J by 2 bases; unmatched bases: 2. CDR1 is SGHTA and CDR2 is FQGTGA in the germline V gene. The CDR3 runs to 13 residues. The CDR3 region has the DNA TGTGCCAGCAGCGTGGGACAGGCCTACGAGCAGTACTTC. It translates to CASSVGQAYEQYF. The full variable domain, completed using reference TRBV7-3 and TRBJ2-7, is GAGVSQTPSNKVTEKGKYVELRCDPISGHTALYWYRQSLGQGPEFLIYFQGTGAADDSGLPNDRFFAVRPEGSVSTLKIQRTERGDSAVYLCASSVGQAYEQYFGPGTRLTVT.

V gene TRBV27 combines with J gene TRBJ1-5; 10 bases match TRBD1. The CDR3 is made up of 14 amino acids. J gave up 5 bases and V 5 bases, and 3 bases lay outside the gene matches. The germline gives CDR1 MNHEY, CDR2 SMNVEV (reference sequence). The CDR3 loop is CASSPGTGDQPQHF. In DNA, the CDR3 is TGTGCCAGCAGTCCTGGGACAGGGGATCAGCCCCAGCATTTT.

The V and J genes are TRBV5-4 and TRBJ2-1; 9 bases line up with TRBD1. This CDR3 has 15 residues. Germline assignment: CDR1 SGHNT and CDR2 YYREEE (reference sequence). V shed 6 bases, J shed 1 base, and the junction held 5 bases outside the gene matches. The CDR3 DNA sequence: TGTGCCAGCACCACCGGGACAGGGTCCTACAATGAGCAGTTCTTC. This sequence encodes CASTTGTGSYNEQFF.

The V call is TRBV10-1, the J call TRBJ2-2; D uncertain. CDR1 and CDR2 from the germline V gene are WNHNN and SYGVQD (reference sequence). The ends were cut back, 2 bases at V and 5 bases at J, with 15 bases in the middle. The CDR3 extends over 16 amino acids. CDR3 nucleotide sequence: TGCGCCAGCAGTGAGCTATCTTCGGTAGGAACCGGGGAGCTGTTTTTT. Encoded protein: CASSELSSVGTGELFF.